These T cell receptor beta chains were read from a single sample in a study of cytomegalovirus exposure and HLA in healthy donors. Here immunoSEQ multiplex PCR was the method, and the copy in TCRdb shows in-frame clones only, minus some. The sample has about 110,000 clones; around 76% are singletons. The sequenced material came from PBMCs. Every receptor here comes from a man aged 30 to 45 in good health and CMV-seropositive. CDR3s include the opening cysteine and the closing phenylalanine or tryptophan.

v_gene,len,CDR3aa
TRBV7-8,15,CASSSSSGGAETQYF
TRBV18,18,CASSPPHTGSSGANVLTF
TRBV9,15,CASSVAMGHYYEQYF
TRBV7-2,13,CASSWGELPGAFF
TRBV9,17,CASSVLSRVGSNSPLHF
TRBV5-1,14,CASSLGGMGGEQFF
TRBV28,15,CASSLAARTYNEQFF
TRBV11-1,12,CASSPGNNEQFF
TRBV6-5,14,CASSSGGGGQPQHF
TRBV29-1,12,CSAPDSSLEQYF
TRBV10-3,13,CAISGEGDTEAFF
TRBV4-1,13,CASSQGIATEAFF
TRBV4-3,16,CASSLKRGADLYEQYF
TRBV7-2,13,CASSSQGDTEAFF
TRBV4-3,15,CASSQDGSSGNTIYF
TRBV4-3,16,CASSHVRQGLGEKLFF
TRBV4-3,14,CASSQGLTEFEAFF
TRBV21-1,13,CAISSEGPYEQYF
TRBV6-1,18,CASSERASGGSRAYEQYF
TRBV2,14,CASRDTGGVRELFF
TRBV4-1,14,CASSQDPLSNEQFF
TRBV27,13,CASSLRTGNEQFF
TRBV7-2,15,CASSLVLLAPDTQYF
TRBV6-5,13,CASSPGQGGYAFF
TRBV4-3,13,CASSPTVTDTQYF
TRBV5-1,16,CASSPGLAGYRDTQYF
TRBV7-9,14,CASSLGGGAYEQYF
TRBV7-2,15,CASSFRQGGSEKLFF
TRBV28,15,CASSGTSASTDTQYF
TRBV27,13,CASSLWPGETQYF
TRBV29-1,12,CSVAQGTYEQYF
TRBV7-8,16,CASSLVAGGSTDTQYF
TRBV4-3,17,CASSQDLGLAATDTQYF
TRBV19,14,CASSMGLAQGTQYF
TRBV7-2,17,CASSNPTGLLFKNGYTF
TRBV28,15,CASSGSGAAYNEQFF
TRBV27,14,CASSLSGRRYEQYF
TRBV18,16,CASSPRTDSSNYGYTF